These T cell receptor beta chains were read from a single sample in a study of blood T cell repertoires in COVID-19. Sequenced by immunoSEQ multiplex PCR; TCRdb stores in-frame clones only, minus some. The repertoire holds tens of thousands of clones, with nearly 90% as singletons. The sequencing input was peripheral blood. The source is a man aged 55 to 70 with active or convalescent COVID-19. Each CDR3 is given with its conserved first and last residue. The order of the fields is J gene, V gene, CDR3 protein.

J: TRBJ1-1
V: TRBV3-1/TRBV3-2
CDR3: CASSQARGAEAFF

J: TRBJ2-5
V: TRBV5-4
CDR3: CASSLNGGGGRAGETQYF

J: TRBJ2-1
V: TRBV29-1
CDR3: CSVSGAYNEQFF

J: TRBJ1-3
V: TRBV7-9
CDR3: CASSLRGLRSGNTIYF

J: TRBJ2-5
V: TRBV10-1
CDR3: CASSESLAGVRETQYF

J: TRBJ1-3
V: TRBV19
CDR3: CASSPRGGSPTDTIYF

J: TRBJ2-5
V: TRBV6-2/TRBV6-3
CDR3: CASSYSSGTQYF

J: TRBJ2-2
V: TRBV11-2
CDR3: CASRPGTGGTGELFF

J: TRBJ2-4
V: TRBV18
CDR3: CASSPLSGSAKNIQYF

J: TRBJ2-7
V: TRBV6-5
CDR3: CASERVGRSYEQYF

J: TRBJ2-1
V: TRBV10-3
CDR3: CAISARTSGYNEQFF

J: TRBJ2-3
V: TRBV28
CDR3: CASSLSGLVADTQYF

J: TRBJ1-5
V: TRBV28
CDR3: CASSSTEINQPQHF

J: TRBJ2-2
V: TRBV7-8
CDR3: CASSLASGNPGELFF

J: TRBJ2-7
V: TRBV6-5
CDR3: CASRYRGWGSYEQYF

J: TRBJ2-3
V: TRBV7-7
CDR3: CASSSGLAGGEDTQYF

J: TRBJ2-1
V: TRBV18
CDR3: CASFQAPAGGSSYNEQFF

J: TRBJ2-3
V: TRBV5-1
CDR3: CASSLADSARDTQYF

J: TRBJ1-1
V: TRBV5-1
CDR3: CASSLQGVNTEAFF

J: TRBJ2-1
V: TRBV3-1/TRBV3-2
CDR3: CASSQDRYNEQFF

J: TRBJ1-2
V: TRBV2
CDR3: CASSDDRDYGYTF

J: TRBJ1-5
V: TRBV2
CDR3: CASNSRQGSSQPQHF

J: TRBJ2-3
V: TRBV6-6
CDR3: CASRGLSGSHGDTQYF

J: TRBJ1-5
V: TRBV7-6
CDR3: CASSLAPVREGNQPQHF

J: TRBJ1-5
V: TRBV30
CDR3: CAWNRGQSNQPQHF

J: TRBJ1-5
V: TRBV19
CDR3: CASSTGRGQPQHF

J: TRBJ1-1
V: TRBV28
CDR3: CASKRRGQGKAFF

J: TRBJ2-7
V: TRBV7-9
CDR3: CASSFVDRGEQYF